This TCR beta chain was sequenced for a study of Ad26.COV2.S vaccination and SARS-CoV-2 variants. Looking at the study overall: Dosing was one shot or two shots 56 days apart. Study results and limitations: Substantial response breadth was reportedly seen for spike-specific CD8+ and CD4+ T cells after vaccination.

V gave up 5 bases and J gave up 7 bases; unmatched junction bases: 7. Germline V lookup: CDR1 MNHEY, CDR2 SVGEGT. The CDR3 runs 13 residues. TCRdb's copy holds only in-frame clones and misses some; the assay was immunoSEQ multiplex PCR. The sample has more than 400,000 clones, about 90% seen once. Treatment described: roughly 18 received Ad26.COV2.S at low or high dose, single or two shots; roughly 5 received placebo; per-sample allocation not given. After the first vaccine or placebo injection, samples were drawn on day 63. An Ad26 vector was used to express Wuhan-strain SARS-CoV-2 spike as the vaccine. A note on this clone: Antigen unknown.

Material: peripheral blood, obtained in a trial of Ad26.COV2.S vaccine versus placebo. The chain recombines TRBV6-2 or TRBV6-3 with TRBJ1-2; 7 bases agree with TRBD1. This receptor was obtained from a person aged 18 to 59 who received the Ad26.COV2.S COVID-19 vaccine or a placebo. The CDR3 region is CASSPDRAGGYTF. The CDR3 coding sequence is TGTGCCAGCAGTCCCGACAGGGCGGGTGGCTACACCTTC.